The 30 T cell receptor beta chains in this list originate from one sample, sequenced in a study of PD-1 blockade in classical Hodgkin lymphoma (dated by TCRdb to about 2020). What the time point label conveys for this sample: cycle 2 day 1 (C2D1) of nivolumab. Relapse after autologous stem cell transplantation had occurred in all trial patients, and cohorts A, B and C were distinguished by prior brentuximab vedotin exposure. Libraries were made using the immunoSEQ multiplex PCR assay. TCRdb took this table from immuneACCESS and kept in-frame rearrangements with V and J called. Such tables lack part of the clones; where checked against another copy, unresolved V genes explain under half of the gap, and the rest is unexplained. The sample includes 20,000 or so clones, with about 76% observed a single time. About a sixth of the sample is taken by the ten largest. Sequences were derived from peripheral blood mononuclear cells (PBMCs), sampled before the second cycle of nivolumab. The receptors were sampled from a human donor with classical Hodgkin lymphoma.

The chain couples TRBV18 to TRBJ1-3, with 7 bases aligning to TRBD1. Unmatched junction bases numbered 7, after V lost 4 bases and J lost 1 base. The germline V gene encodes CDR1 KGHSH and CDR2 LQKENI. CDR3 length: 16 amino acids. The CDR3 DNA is TGTGCCAGCTCACAAAACCCGACAGGGTCTGGAAACACCATATATTTT. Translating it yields CASSQNPTGSGNTIYF.

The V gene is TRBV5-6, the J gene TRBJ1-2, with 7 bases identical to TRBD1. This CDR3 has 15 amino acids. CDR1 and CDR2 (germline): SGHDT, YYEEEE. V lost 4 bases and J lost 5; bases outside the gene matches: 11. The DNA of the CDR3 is TGTGCCAGCAGCCAGGGACAGTTTCGGCTGTATGGCTACACCTTC. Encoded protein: CASSQGQFRLYGYTF. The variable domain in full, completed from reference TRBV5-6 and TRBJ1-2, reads DAGVTQSPTHLIKTRGQQVTLRCSPKSGHDTVSWYQQALGQGPQFIFQYYEEEERQRGNFPDRFSGHQFPNYSSELNVNALLLGDSALYLCASSQGQFRLYGYTFGSGTRLTVV.

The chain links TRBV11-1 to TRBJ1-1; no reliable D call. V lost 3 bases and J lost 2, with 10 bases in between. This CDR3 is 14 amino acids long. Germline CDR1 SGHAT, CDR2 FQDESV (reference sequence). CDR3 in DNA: TGTGCCAGCAGCTTGCAGGCGAAAAACACTGAAGCTTTCTTT. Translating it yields CASSLQAKNTEAFF.

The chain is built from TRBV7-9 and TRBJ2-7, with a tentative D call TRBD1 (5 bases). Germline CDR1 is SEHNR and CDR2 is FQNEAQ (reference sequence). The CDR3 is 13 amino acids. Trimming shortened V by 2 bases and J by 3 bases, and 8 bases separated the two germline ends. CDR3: CASSLTTDYEQYF. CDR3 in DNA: TGTGCCAGCAGCTTAACGACAGACTACGAGCAGTACTTC.

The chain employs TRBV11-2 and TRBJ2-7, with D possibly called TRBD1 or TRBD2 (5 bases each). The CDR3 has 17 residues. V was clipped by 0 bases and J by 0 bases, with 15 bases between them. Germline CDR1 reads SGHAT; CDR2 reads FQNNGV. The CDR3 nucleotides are TGTGCCAGCAGCTTAGAGCCGGGACGGGTCGGCTCCTACGAGCAGTACTTC. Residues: CASSLEPGRVGSYEQYF. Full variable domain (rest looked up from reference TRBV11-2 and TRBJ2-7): EAGVAQSPRYKIIEKRQSVAFWCNPISGHATLYWYQQILGQGPKLLIQFQNNGVVDDSQLPKDRFSAERLKGVDSTLKIQPAKLEDSAVYLCASSLEPGRVGSYEQYFGPGTRLTVT.

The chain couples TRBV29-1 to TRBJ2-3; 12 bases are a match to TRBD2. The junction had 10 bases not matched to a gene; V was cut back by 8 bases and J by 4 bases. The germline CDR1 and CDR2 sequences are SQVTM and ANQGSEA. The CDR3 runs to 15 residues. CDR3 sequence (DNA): TGCAGCCACATTCTAGCGGGGGGGAGGGCAGATACGCAGTATTTT. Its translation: CSHILAGGRADTQYF.

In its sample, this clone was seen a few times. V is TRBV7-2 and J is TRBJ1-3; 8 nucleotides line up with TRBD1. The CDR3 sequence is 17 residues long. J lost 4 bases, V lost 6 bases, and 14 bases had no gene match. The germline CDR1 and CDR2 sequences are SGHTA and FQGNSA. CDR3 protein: CASSQGSGGPLGNTIYF. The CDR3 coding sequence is TGTGCCAGCAGTCAGGGATCAGGGGGCCCCCTCGGAAACACCATATATTTT.

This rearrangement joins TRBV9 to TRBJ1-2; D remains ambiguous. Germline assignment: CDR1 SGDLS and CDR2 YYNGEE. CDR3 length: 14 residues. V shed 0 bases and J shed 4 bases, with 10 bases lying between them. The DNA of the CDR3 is TGTGCCAGCAGCGTAGAGGAACTCGGCTATGGCTACACCTTC. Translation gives CASSVEELGYGYTF.

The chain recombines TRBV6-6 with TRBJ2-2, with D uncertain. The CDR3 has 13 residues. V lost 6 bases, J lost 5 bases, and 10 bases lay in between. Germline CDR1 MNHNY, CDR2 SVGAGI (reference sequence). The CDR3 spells CASRGIGTGELFF. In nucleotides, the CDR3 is TGTGCCAGCAGGGGGATCGGAACCGGGGAGCTGTTTTTT.

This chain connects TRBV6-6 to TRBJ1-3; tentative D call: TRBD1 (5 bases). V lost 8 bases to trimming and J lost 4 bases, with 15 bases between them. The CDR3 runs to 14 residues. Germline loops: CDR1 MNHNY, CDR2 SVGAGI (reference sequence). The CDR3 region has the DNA TGTGCCAGCCAATCTCCGGGGGTCGGAAACACCATATATTTT. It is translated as CASQSPGVGNTIYF.

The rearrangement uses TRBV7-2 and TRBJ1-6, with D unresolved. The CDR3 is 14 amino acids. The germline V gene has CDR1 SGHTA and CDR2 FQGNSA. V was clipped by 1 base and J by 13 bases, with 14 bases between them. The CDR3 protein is CASSLGMGSEPLHF. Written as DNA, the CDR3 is TGTGCCAGCAGCTTAGGAATGGGCAGCGAGCCCCTCCACTTT.

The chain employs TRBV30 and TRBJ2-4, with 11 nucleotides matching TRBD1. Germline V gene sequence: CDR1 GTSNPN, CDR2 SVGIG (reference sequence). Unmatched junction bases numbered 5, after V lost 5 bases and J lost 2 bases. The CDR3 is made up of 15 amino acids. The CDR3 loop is CAWAGTGGPKNIQYF. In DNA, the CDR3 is TGTGCCTGGGCCGGGACAGGGGGTCCCAAAAACATTCAGTACTTC.

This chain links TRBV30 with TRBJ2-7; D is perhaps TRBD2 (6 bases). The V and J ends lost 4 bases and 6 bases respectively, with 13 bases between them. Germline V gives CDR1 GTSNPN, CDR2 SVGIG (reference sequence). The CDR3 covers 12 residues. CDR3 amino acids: CAWTIGGVEQYF. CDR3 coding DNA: TGTGCCTGGACCATAGGAGGGGTCGAGCAGTACTTC.

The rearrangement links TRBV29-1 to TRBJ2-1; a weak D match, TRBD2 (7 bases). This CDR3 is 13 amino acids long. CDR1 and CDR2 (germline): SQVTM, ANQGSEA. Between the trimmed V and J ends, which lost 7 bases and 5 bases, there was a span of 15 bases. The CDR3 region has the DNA TGCAGCGCCGAGGGGGGGTCTCACAATGAGCAGTTCTTC. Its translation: CSAEGGSHNEQFF.

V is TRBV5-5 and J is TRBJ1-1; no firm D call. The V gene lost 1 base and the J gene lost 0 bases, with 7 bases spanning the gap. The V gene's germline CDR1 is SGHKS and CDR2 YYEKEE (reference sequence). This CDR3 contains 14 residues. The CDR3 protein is CASSLFSMNTEAFF. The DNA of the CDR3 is TGTGCCAGCAGCTTGTTCAGTATGAACACTGAAGCTTTCTTT.

This CDR3 is CASSLRPDGEAFF. In DNA, the CDR3 is TGTGCCAGCAGCTTAAGACCCGACGGGGAAGCTTTCTTT. The V call is TRBV11-3, the J call TRBJ1-1; D unresolved. Trimming removed 2 bases from V and 8 bases from J, with 12 bases in between. Germline V lookup: CDR1 SGHNT, CDR2 YENEEA. The CDR3 consists of 13 residues.

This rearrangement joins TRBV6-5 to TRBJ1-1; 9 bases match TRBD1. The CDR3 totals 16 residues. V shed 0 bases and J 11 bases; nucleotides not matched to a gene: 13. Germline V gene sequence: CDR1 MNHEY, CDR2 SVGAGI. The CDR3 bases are TGTGCCAGCAGTTACTCCGGGACAGGGACCATACTGAACGCTTTCTTT. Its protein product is CASSYSGTGTILNAFF.

Written as DNA, the CDR3 is TGTGCCAGCAGCGTAGAGGGGTCGGTGACCGGGGAGCTGTTTTTT. The encoded protein is CASSVEGSVTGELFF. V usage is TRBV9 and J usage is TRBJ2-2, with D possibly being TRBD1 (5 bases). V lost 0 bases, J lost 5 bases, and 11 bases lay in between. Germline V lookup: CDR1 SGDLS, CDR2 YYNGEE. The CDR3 consists of 15 residues.

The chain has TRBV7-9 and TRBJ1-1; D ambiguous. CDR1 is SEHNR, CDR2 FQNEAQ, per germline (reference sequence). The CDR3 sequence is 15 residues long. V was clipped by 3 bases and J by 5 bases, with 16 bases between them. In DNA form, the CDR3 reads TGTGCCAGCAGCTTGGAAGGAGGAGGTGGGACTGAAGCTTTCTTT. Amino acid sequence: CASSLEGGGGTEAFF.

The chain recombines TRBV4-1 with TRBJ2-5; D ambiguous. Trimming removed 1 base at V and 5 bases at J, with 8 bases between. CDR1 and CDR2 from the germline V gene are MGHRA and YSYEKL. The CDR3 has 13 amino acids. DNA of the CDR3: TGCGCCAGCAGCCAAGGTGTTTCTGAGACCCAGTACTTC. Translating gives CASSQGVSETQYF.

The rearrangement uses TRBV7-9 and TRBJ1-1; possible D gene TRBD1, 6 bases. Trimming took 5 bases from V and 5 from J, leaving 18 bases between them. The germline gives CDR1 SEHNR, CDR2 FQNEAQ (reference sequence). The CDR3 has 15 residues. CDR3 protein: CASSPPGGVGTEAFF. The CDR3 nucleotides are TGTGCCAGCAGCCCTCCGGGGGGCGTGGGGACTGAAGCTTTCTTT. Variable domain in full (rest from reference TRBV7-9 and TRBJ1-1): DTGVSQNPRHKITKRGQNVTFRCDPISEHNRLYWYRQTLGQGPEFLTYFQNEAQLEKSRLLSDRFSAERPKGSFSTLEIQRTEQGDSAMYLCASSPPGGVGTEAFFGQGTRLTVV.

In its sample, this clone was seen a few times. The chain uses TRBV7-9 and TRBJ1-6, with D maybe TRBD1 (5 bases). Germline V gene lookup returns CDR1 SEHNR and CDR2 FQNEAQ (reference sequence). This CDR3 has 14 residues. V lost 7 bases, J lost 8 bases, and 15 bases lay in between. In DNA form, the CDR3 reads TGTGCCAGCAACACCGGGACCCTGGATTCACCCCTCCACTTT. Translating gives CASNTGTLDSPLHF.

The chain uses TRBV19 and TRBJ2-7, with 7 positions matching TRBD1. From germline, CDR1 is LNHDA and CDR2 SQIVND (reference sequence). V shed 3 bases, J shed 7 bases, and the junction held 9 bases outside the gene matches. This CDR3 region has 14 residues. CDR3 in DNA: TGTGCCAGTAGTATTGACAGGGAGTCTGCAGAGCAGTACTTC. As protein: CASSIDRESAEQYF.

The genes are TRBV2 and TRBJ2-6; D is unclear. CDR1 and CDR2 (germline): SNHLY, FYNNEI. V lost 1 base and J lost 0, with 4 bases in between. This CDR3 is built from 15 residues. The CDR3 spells CASSEEASGANVLTF. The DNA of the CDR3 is TGTGCCAGCAGTGAAGAGGCCTCTGGGGCCAACGTCCTGACTTTC.

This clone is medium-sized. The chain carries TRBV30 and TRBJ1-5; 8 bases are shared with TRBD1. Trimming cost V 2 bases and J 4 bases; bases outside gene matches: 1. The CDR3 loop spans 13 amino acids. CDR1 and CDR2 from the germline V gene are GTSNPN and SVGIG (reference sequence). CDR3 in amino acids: CAWSRDRNQPQHF. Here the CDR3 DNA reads TGTGCCTGGAGTAGGGACAGGAATCAGCCCCAGCATTTT.

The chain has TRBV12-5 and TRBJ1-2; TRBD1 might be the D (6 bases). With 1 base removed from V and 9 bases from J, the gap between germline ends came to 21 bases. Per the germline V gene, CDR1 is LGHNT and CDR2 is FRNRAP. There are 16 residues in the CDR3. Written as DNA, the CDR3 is TGTGCTAGTGGTTTGGGACTCGCCGAGGGGGGGGCTAGCTACACCTTC. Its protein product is CASGLGLAEGGASYTF.

The CDR3 reads CASSKDRRPGNTIYF. The CDR3 DNA reads as TGTGCCAGTAGTAAGGACAGGCGACCTGGAAACACCATATATTTT. The V and J genes are TRBV19 and TRBJ1-3; 7 bases match TRBD1. Germline V gene lookup returns CDR1 LNHDA and CDR2 SQIVND (reference sequence). The CDR3 length is 15 residues. J was trimmed by 2 bases and V by 4 bases; bases with no gene match: 5.

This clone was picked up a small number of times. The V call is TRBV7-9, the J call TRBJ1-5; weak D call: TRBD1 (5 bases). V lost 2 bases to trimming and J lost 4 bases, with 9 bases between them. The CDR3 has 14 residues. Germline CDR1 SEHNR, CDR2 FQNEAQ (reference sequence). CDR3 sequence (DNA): TGTGCCAGCAGCTTACAGGGAGAGAATCAGCCCCAGCATTTT. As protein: CASSLQGENQPQHF.

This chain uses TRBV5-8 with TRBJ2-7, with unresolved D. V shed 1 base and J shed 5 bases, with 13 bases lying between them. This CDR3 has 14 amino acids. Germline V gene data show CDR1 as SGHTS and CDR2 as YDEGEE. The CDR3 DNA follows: TGTGCCAGCAGCTTGAATGGGGTTCCCCACGAGCAGTACTTC. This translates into CASSLNGVPHEQYF.

CDR3 in DNA: TGTGCCATCAAAAAGAACCGGGAGAAGGATTCACCCCTCCACTTT. This sequence encodes CAIKKNREKDSPLHF. The V and J genes are TRBV10-3 and TRBJ1-6; D gene unclear. CDR1 and CDR2 from the germline V gene are ENHRY and SYGVKD. The CDR3 covers 15 residues. V was cut by 7 bases and J by 8 bases, with 18 bases left in between.